This TCR beta chain is drawn from a study of cytomegalovirus exposure and HLA in healthy donors. The germline CDR1 and CDR2 sequences are SQVTM and ANQGSEA. This CDR3 has 13 amino acids. Trimming took off 5 bases at V and 2 bases at J, with 12 bases between the two ends. The PCR used 60 Vbeta and 13 Jbeta primers. Sequenced by immunoSEQ multiplex PCR; TCRdb stores in-frame clones only, minus some. Of 150,000 to 200,000 clones detected, around 80% appear once; the ten largest clones hold 5% to 7%. Sequencing was performed on PBMCs. The gene calls are TRBV29-1 and TRBJ1-1; D ambiguous. The clonotype was recovered from a man aged 50-59 years in good health and CMV-seropositive. CDR3 residues: CSVIAGSNTEAFF. Here the CDR3 DNA reads TGCAGCGTTATCGCGGGGTCTAACACTGAAGCTTTCTTT. Full variable domain (outside the CDR3, taken from reference TRBV29-1 and TRBJ1-1): SAVISQKPSRDICQRGTSLTIQCQVDSQVTMMFWYRQQPGQSLTLIATANQGSEATYESGFVIDKFPISRPNLTFSTLTVSNMSPEDSSIYLCSVIAGSNTEAFFGQGTRLTVV.